Listed here is a single TCR beta chain. Using immunoSEQ multiplex PCR, the repertoire was profiled, and TCRdb retains in-frame clones only, with some absent. This sample has approximately 9,300 clones; 86% occur once, and the top ten carry approximately 15%. The sample originates from a study of PD-1 blockade in classical Hodgkin lymphoma. V shed 7 bases, J shed 1 base, and the junction held 6 bases outside the gene matches. The CDR3 runs 15 residues. Per germline, CDR1 SGDLS and CDR2 YYNGEE. The time point denotes: newly diagnosed, previously untreated cHL patient sample. PBMCs, once thawed, yielded CD8+ T cells isolated by magnetic negative selection.

The clonotype was recovered from a human donor with classical Hodgkin lymphoma. The sequenced material came from CD8+ T cells from blood. V and J are TRBV9 and TRBJ2-5, with TRBD2 matching 11 bases. DNA of the CDR3: TGTGCCAGCGCGCCTAGCGGGGGGCCCCAAGAGACCCAGTACTTC. Its translation is CASAPSGGPQETQYF.